The 5 T cell receptor beta chains below come from one sample, sequenced in a study of blood T cell repertoires in COVID-19. Some clones are missing from TCRdb's copy, which holds only in-frame ones; the method was immunoSEQ multiplex PCR. In the table there are 130,000 to 150,000 clones, around 84% of which are singletons. Specimen: peripheral blood. The source is a man in his 60s with active or convalescent COVID-19.

V is TRBV7-3 and J is TRBJ2-3; 9 bases line up with TRBD2. This CDR3 region has 18 residues. Germline V CDR1 and CDR2: SGHTA, FQGTGA. The ends lost 4 bases at V and 0 bases at J; junction bases unmatched: 11. CDR3 loop: CASSSSPGLASSTDTQYF. CDR3 sequence (DNA): TGTGCCAGCAGCTCGTCCCCCGGACTAGCGAGCAGCACAGATACGCAGTATTTT.

The chain uses TRBV29-1 and TRBJ2-3; a possible D gene is TRBD2 (5 bases). The V and J ends lost 2 bases and 4 bases respectively, with 13 bases between them. This CDR3 contains 14 residues. The germline V gene has CDR1 SQVTM and CDR2 ANQGSEA. This CDR3 is CSVEKAVQADTQYF. CDR3 sequence (DNA): TGCAGCGTTGAAAAAGCGGTCCAAGCAGATACGCAGTATTTT.

The rearrangement links TRBV24-1 to TRBJ2-5, with 7 nucleotides matching TRBD1. The J call is uncertain, as TRBJ2-7 better fits the DNA end. Germline V CDR1 and CDR2: KGHDR, SFDVKD. CDR3 length: 16 amino acids. CDR3 sequence: CATSEPTGILTYEQYF. CDR3 DNA: TGTGCCACCAGTGAGCCGACAGGGATCCTAACCTACGAGCAGTACTTC.

This chain uses TRBV5-5 with TRBJ2-7; D ambiguous. The CDR3 is made up of 13 amino acids. Trimming shortened V by 0 bases and J by 3 bases, and 7 bases separated the two germline ends. CDR1 and CDR2 (germline): SGHKS, YYEKEE (reference sequence). CDR3 sequence (DNA): TGTGCCAGCAGCTTGGTCTCGGGCTACGAGCAGTACTTC. It codes for CASSLVSGYEQYF. Based on the CDR3 plus reference TRBV5-5 and TRBJ2-7, the full variable domain is DAGVTQSPTHLIKTRGQQVTLRCSPISGHKSVSWYQQVLGQGPQFIFQYYEKEERGRGNFPDRFSARQFPNYSSELNVNALLLGDSALYLCASSLVSGYEQYFGPGTRLTVT.

The rearrangement joins TRBV19 to TRBJ1-1; D gene unclear. The germline V and J ends were trimmed by 1 base and 3 bases, with 12 bases remaining between them. The CDR3 length is 15 residues. Per the germline V gene, CDR1 is LNHDA and CDR2 is SQIVND (reference sequence). CDR3 coding DNA: TGTGCCAGTAGTATAGTTTGGAGGCGGGACACTGAAGCTTTCTTT. It codes for CASSIVWRRDTEAFF.